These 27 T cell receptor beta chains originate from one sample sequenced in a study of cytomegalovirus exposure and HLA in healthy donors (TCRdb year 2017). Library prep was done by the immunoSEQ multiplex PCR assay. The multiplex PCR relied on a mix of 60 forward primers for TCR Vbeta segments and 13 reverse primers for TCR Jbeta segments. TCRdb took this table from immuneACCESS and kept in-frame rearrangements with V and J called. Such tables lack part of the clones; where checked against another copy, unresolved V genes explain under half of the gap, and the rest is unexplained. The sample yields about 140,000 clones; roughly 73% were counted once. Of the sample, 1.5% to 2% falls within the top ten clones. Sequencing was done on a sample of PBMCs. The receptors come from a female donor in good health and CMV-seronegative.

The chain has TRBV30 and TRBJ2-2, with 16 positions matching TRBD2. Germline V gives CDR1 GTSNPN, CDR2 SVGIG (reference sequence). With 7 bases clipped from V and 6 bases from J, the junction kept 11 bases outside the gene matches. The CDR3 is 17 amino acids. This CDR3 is CASDLGLAGGPAGELFF. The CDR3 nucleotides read TGTGCCTCTGACTTGGGACTAGCGGGAGGGCCGGCCGGGGAGCTGTTTTTT.

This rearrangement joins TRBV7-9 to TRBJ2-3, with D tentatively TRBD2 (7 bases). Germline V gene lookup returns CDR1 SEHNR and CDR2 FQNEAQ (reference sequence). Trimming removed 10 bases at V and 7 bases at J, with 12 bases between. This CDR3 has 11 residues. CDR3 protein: CAIPGGHTQYF. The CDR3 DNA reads TGTGCCATCCCCGGGGGGCATACGCAGTATTTT.

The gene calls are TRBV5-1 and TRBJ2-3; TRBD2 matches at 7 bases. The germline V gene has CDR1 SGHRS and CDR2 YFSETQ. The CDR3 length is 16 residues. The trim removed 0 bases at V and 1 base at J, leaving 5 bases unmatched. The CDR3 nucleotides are TGCGCCAGCAGCTTGGGGTCGGGAGGCGGCACAGATACGCAGTATTTT. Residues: CASSLGSGGGTDTQYF.

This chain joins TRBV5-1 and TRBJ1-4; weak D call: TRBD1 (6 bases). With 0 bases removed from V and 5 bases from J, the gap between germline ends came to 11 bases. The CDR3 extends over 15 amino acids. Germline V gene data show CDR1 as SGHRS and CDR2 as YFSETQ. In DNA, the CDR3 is TGCGCCAGCAGCTTGGCCGGACAGCAAAATGAAAAACTGTTTTTT. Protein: CASSLAGQQNEKLFF.

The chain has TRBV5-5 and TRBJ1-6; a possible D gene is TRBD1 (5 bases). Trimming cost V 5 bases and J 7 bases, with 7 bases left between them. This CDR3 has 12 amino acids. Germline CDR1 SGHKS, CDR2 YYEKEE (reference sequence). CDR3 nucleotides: TGTGCCAGCAGACGACAGAATTCACCCCTCCACTTT. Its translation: CASRRQNSPLHF. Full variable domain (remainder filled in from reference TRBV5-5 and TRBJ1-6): DAGVTQSPTHLIKTRGQQVTLRCSPISGHKSVSWYQQVLGQGPQFIFQYYEKEERGRGNFPDRFSARQFPNYSSELNVNALLLGDSALYLCASRRQNSPLHFGNGTRLTVT.

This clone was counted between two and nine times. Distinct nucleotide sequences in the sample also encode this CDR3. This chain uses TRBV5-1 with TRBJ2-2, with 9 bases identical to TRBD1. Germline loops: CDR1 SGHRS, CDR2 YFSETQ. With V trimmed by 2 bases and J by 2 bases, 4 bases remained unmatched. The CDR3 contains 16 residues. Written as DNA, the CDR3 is TGCGCCAGCAGCTTTACAGGGGGCGGAAACACCGGGGAGCTGTTTTTT. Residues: CASSFTGGGNTGELFF.

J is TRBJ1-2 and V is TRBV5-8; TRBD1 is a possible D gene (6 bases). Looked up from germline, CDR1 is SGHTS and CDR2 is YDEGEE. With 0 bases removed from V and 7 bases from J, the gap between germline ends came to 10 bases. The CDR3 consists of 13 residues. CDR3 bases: TGTGCCAGCAGCTTGGACAGGGAATTTGGCTACACCTTC. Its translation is CASSLDREFGYTF.

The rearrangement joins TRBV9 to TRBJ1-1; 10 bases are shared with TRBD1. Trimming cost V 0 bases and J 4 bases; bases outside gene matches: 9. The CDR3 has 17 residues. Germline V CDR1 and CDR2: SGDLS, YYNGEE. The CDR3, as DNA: TGTGCCAGCAGCGTAGCCGGGACAGGGGATGTCGGCACTGAAGCTTTCTTT. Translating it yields CASSVAGTGDVGTEAFF. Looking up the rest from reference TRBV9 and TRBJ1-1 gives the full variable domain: DSGVTQTPKHLITATGQRVTLRCSPRSGDLSVYWYQQSLDQGLQFLIQYYNGEERAKGNILERFSAQQFPDLHSELNLSSLELGDSALYFCASSVAGTGDVGTEAFFGQGTRLTVV.

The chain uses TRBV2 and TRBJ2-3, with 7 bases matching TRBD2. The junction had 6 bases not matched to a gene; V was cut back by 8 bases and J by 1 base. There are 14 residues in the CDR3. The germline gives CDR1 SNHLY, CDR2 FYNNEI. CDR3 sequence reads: CASGGEPGTDTQYF. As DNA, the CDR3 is TGTGCCAGCGGGGGGGAGCCGGGCACAGATACGCAGTATTTT.

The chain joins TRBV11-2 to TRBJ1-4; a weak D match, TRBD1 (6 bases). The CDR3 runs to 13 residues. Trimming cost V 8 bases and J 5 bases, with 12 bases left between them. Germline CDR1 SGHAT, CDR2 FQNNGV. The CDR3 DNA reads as TGTGCCAGCTGGGGGGGGGCGAATGAAAAACTGTTTTTT. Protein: CASWGGANEKLFF.

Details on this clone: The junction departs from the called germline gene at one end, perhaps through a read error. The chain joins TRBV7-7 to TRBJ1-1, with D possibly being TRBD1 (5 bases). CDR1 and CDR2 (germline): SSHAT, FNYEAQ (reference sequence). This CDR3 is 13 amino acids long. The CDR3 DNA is TGTGCTAGCAGCTCAGGGATGAACACTGAAGCTTTCTTT. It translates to CASSSGMNTEAFF.

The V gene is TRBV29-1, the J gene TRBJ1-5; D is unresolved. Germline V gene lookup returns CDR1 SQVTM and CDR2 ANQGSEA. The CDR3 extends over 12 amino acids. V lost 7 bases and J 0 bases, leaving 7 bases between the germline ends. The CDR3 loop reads CSASSSNQPQHF. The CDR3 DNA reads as TGCAGCGCCTCTTCTAGCAATCAGCCCCAGCATTTT.

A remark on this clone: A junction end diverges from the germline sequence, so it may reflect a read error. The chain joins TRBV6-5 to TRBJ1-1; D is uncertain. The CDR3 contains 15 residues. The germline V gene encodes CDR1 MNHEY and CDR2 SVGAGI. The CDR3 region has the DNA TGTGCCAGCAGTTACCGGGGTCCTTCGAACACTGAAGTTTTCTTT. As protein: CASSYRGPSNTEVFF.

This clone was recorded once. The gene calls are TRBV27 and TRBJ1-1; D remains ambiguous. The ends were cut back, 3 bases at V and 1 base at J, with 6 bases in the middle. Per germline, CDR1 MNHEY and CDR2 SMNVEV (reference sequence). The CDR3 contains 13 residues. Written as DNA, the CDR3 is TGTGCCAGCAGTTTCAACAGGAACACTGAAGCTTTCTTT. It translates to CASSFNRNTEAFF.

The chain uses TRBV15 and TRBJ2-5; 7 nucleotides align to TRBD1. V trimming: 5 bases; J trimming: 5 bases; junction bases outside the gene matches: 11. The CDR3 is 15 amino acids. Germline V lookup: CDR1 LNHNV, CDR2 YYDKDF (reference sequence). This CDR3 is CATSGRNRGEETQYF. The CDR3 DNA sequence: TGTGCCACCAGCGGCCGGAACAGGGGTGAGGAGACCCAGTACTTC. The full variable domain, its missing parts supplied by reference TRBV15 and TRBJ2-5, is DAMVIQNPRYQVTQFGKPVTLSCSQTLNHNVMYWYQQKSSQAPKLLFHYYDKDFNNEADTPDNFQSRRPNTSFCFLDIRSPGLGDTAMYLCATSGRNRGEETQYFGPGTRLLVL.

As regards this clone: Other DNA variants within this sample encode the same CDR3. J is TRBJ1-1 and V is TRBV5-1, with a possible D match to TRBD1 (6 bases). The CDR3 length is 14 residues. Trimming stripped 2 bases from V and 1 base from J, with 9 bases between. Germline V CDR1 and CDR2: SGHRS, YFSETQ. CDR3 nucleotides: TGCGCCAGCAGCTTACAAGGGGGGAACACTGAAGCTTTCTTT. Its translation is CASSLQGGNTEAFF.

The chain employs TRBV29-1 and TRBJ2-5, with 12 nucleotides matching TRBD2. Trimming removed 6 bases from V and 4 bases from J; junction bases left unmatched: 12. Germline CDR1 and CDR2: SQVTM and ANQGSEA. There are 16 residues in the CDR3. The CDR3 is CSVRTSGGNPGETQYF. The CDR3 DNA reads TGCAGCGTGAGAACTAGCGGGGGGAACCCTGGAGAGACCCAGTACTTC.

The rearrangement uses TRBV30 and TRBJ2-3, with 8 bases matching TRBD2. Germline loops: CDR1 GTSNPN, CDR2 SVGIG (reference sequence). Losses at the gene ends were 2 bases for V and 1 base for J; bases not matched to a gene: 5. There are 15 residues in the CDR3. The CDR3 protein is CAWSLVAGRTDTQYF. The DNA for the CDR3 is TGTGCCTGGAGTTTAGTAGCGGGGCGCACAGATACGCAGTATTTT.

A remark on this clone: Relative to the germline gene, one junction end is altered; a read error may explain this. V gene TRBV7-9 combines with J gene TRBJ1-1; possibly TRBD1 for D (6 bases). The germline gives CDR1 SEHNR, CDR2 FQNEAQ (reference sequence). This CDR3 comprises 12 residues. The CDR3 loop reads CSSSFRTDLAFF. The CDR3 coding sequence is TGTTCCAGCAGCTTCCGGACAGATCTCGCTTTCTTT.

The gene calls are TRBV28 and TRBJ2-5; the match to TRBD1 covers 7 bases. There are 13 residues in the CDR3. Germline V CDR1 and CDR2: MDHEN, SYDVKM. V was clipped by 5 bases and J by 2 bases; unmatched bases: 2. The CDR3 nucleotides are TGTGCCAGCAGTCCGGGACAGCAAGAGACCCAGTACTTC. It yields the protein CASSPGQQETQYF.

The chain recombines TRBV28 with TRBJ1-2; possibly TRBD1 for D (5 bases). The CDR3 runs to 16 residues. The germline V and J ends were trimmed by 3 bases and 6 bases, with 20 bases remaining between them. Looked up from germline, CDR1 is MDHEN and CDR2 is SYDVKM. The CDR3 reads CASSFGGAWGGDGYTF. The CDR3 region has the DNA TGTGCCAGCAGTTTCGGCGGGGCCTGGGGGGGGGATGGCTACACCTTC.

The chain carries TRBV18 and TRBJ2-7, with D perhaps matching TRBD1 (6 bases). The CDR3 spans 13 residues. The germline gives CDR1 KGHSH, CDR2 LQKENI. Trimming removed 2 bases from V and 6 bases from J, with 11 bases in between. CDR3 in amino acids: CASSPRTAGEQYF. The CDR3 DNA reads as TGTGCCAGCTCACCAAGGACAGCAGGCGAGCAGTACTTC.

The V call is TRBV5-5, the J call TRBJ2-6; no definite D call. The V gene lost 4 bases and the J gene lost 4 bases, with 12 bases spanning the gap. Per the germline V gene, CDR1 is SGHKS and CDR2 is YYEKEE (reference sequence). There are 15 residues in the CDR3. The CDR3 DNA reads TGTGCCAGCAGCCCCATCGGGTTCGGGGCCAACGTCCTGACTTTC. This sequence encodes CASSPIGFGANVLTF.

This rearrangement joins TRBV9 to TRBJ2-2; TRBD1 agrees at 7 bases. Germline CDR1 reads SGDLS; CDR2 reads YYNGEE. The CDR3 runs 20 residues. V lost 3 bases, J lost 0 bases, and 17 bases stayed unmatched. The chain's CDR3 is CASSGFIRGQAYTNTGELFF. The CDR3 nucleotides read TGTGCCAGCAGCGGATTTATAAGAGGACAGGCCTATACGAACACCGGGGAGCTGTTTTTT.

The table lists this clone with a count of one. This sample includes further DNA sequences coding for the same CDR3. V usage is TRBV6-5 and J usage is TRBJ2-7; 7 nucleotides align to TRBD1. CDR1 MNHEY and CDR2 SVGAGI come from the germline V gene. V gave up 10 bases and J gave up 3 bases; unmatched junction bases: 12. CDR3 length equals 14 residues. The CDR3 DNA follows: TGTGCCACTACCCGTTCCAGGGGGTTCTACGAGCAGTACTTC. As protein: CATTRSRGFYEQYF.

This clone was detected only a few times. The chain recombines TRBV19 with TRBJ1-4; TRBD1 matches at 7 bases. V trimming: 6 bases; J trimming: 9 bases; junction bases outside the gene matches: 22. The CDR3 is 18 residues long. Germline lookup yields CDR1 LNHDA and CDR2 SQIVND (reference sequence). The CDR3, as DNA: TGTGCCAGTAGCCCACAGGGACAGCCGGAATGGGACGGGCAAAAACTGTTTTTT. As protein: CASSPQGQPEWDGQKLFF.

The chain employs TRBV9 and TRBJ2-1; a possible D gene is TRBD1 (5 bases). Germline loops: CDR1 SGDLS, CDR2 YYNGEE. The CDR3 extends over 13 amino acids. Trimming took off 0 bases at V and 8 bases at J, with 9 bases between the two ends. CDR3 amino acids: CASSVGQGYEQFF. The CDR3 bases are TGTGCCAGCAGCGTAGGGCAGGGATATGAGCAGTTCTTC.